This T cell receptor (beta chain) was documented in a study of CD8 T cells in ankylosing spondylitis. General study results and limits: Seemingly distinctive of ankylosing spondylitis blood was a TCR beta motif formed by eight highly homologous variants.

This clonotype was detected many times. The target antigen is unknown. Trimming took 1 base from V and 6 from J, leaving 16 bases between them. CDR3 size: 15 residues. Germline lookup yields CDR1 SGHDT and CDR2 YYEEEE. Each CDR3 protein is one row after TCRdb ran MiXCR on the 5' RACE reads. The sample yields roughly 180,000 distinct CDR3 sequences, approximately 10% seen once. The sequence was collected from a male donor with ankylosing spondylitis or in good health (not recorded which). Material for sequencing was blood, either unsorted or a sorted T cell fraction (not recorded which). V gene TRBV5-6 combines with J gene TRBJ1-1; D gene ambiguous. CDR3: CASSLSGEPYAEAFF. The CDR3 DNA reads as TGTGCCAGCAGCTTGTCTGGGGAACCCTACGCTGAAGCTTTCTTT.